The 15 T cell receptor beta chains below come from one sample, sequenced in a study of blood T cell repertoires in COVID-19. Assay: immunoSEQ multiplex PCR; the TCRdb copy retains only in-frame clones and omits some. The sample holds around 99,000 clones; 85% to 90% are singletons and the top ten take about 1.1%. The sequencing sample was made of peripheral blood. Every receptor here comes from a human donor in a cohort sampled during active COVID-19.

CDR3 sequence: CASSLLAGGRTDTQYF. The CDR3 nucleotides are TGTGCCAGCAGCTTACTGGCGGGGGGCCGCACAGATACGCAGTATTTT. J is TRBJ2-3 and V is TRBV7-2; 8 nucleotides agree with TRBD2. V was clipped by 2 bases and J by 1 base; unmatched bases: 5. Germline V gene lookup returns CDR1 SGHTA and CDR2 FQGNSA. CDR3 length: 16 residues.

CDR3 sequence: CAIGVDYGYTF. CDR3 DNA sequence: TGTGCCATCGGAGTGGACTATGGCTACACCTTC. The chain is built from TRBV10-3 and TRBJ1-2; D not resolved. Per germline, CDR1 ENHRY and CDR2 SYGVKD. V lost 8 bases, J lost 3 bases, and 7 bases lay in between. CDR3 length equals 11 residues.

The chain combines TRBV19 with TRBJ1-6; 8 positions match TRBD1. Germline V gene data show CDR1 as LNHDA and CDR2 as SQIVND (reference sequence). The CDR3 loop spans 18 amino acids. V shed 6 bases, J shed 10 bases, and the junction held 20 bases outside the gene matches. The CDR3 DNA is TGTGCCAGTAGAGAGGGGGGACCTTGGACAGGGAGTGCGTCACCCCTCCACTTT. Its protein product is CASREGGPWTGSASPLHF.

The V gene is TRBV2, the J gene TRBJ2-1; 9 nucleotides align to TRBD2. The CDR3 is 11 residues long. V lost 4 bases, J lost 14 bases, and 3 bases stayed unmatched. The germline V gene has CDR1 SNHLY and CDR2 FYNNEI. CDR3 loop: CASSVASGEFF. CDR3 DNA: TGTGCCAGCAGTGTGGCTAGCGGGGAGTTCTTC. The full variable domain, its missing parts supplied by reference TRBV2 and TRBJ2-1, is EPEVTQTPSHQVTQMGQEVILRCVPISNHLYFYWYRQILGQKVEFLVSFYNNEISEKSEIFDDQFSVERPDGSNFTLKIRSTKLEDSAMYFCASSVASGEFFGPGTRLTVL.

The chain employs TRBV19 and TRBJ2-2, with 14 bases lining up with TRBD2. Germline CDR1 and CDR2: LNHDA and SQIVND (reference sequence). V gave up 9 bases and J gave up 9 bases; unmatched junction bases: 9. This CDR3 contains 15 residues. CDR3 sequence (DNA): TGTGCCAGCTTCGGGACTAGCGGGAGTTACAGGGAGCTGTTTTTT. Protein product: CASFGTSGSYRELFF.

The chain joins TRBV19 to TRBJ2-1; TRBD2 matches at 13 bases. Trimming removed 7 bases from V and 4 bases from J; junction bases left unmatched: 4. Germline V gene lookup returns CDR1 LNHDA and CDR2 SQIVND (reference sequence). This CDR3 has 15 residues. The CDR3 sequence is CASTLGLAGYNEQFF. CDR3 nucleotide sequence: TGTGCCAGTACCTTGGGACTAGCGGGGTACAATGAGCAGTTCTTC. Full variable domain (remainder filled in from reference TRBV19 and TRBJ2-1): DGGITQSPKYLFRKEGQNVTLSCEQNLNHDAMYWYRQDPGQGLRLIYYSQIVNDFQKGDIAEGYSVSREKKESFPLTVTSAQKNPTAFYLCASTLGLAGYNEQFFGPGTRLTVL.

The rearrangement uses TRBV3-1 (or the pseudogene TRBV3-2) and TRBJ1-2; tentatively, D is TRBD1 (6 bases). This CDR3 comprises 16 residues. Between the trimmed V and J ends, which lost 0 bases and 4 bases, there was a span of 15 bases. The V gene's germline CDR1 is LGHDT and CDR2 YNNKEL (reference sequence). In nucleotides, the CDR3 is TGTGCCAGCAGCCAAGATTCCAGGGGACGTATCTATGGCTACACCTTC. Protein sequence: CASSQDSRGRIYGYTF.

The rearrangement links TRBV12-3 or TRBV12-4 to TRBJ2-7, with 7 bases that match TRBD2. CDR3 size: 13 residues. The V segment lost 1 base and the J segment 5 bases; nucleotides outside the gene matches: 2. CDR3 sequence: CASSLVGGNEQYF. The DNA for the CDR3 is TGTGCCAGCAGTTTAGTGGGAGGGAACGAGCAGTACTTC.

This chain connects TRBV2 to TRBJ1-2; D unclear. This CDR3 has 13 residues. V was trimmed by 5 bases and J by 4 bases, leaving 11 bases between them. The germline CDR1 and CDR2 sequences are SNHLY and FYNNEI. CDR3 amino acids: CASSLDFFYGYTF. The CDR3 DNA follows: TGTGCCAGCAGTTTGGACTTCTTCTATGGCTACACCTTC.

The chain's CDR3 is CASSQDTANTGELFF. The DNA for the CDR3 is TGTGCCAGCAGCCAAGATACGGCGAACACCGGGGAGCTGTTTTTT. The chain combines TRBV4-2 with TRBJ2-2; D not resolved. Trimming took 0 bases from V and 0 from J, leaving 5 bases between them. CDR3 length: 15 residues. Germline assignment: CDR1 LGHNA and CDR2 YNFKEQ.

The rearrangement joins TRBV5-1 to TRBJ2-3; TRBD2 matches at 14 bases. With 4 bases clipped from V and 3 bases from J, the junction kept 19 bases outside the gene matches. CDR3 length equals 21 residues. Germline CDR1 SGHRS, CDR2 YFSETQ. This CDR3 reads CASSQYIQGLAGVRSTDTQYF. The DNA of the CDR3 is TGCGCCAGCAGCCAGTACATCCAGGGACTAGCGGGAGTTAGGTCGACAGATACGCAGTATTTT.

The genes are TRBV7-8 and TRBJ2-2; 13 nucleotides match TRBD2. V shed 1 base and J 9 bases; nucleotides not matched to a gene: 2. CDR1 is SGHVS, CDR2 FQNEAQ, per germline. This CDR3 is 15 amino acids long. CDR3 sequence (DNA): TGTGCCAGCAGCTTAGGGACTAGCGGGAGCCGGGAGCTGTTTTTT. It codes for CASSLGTSGSRELFF. Full variable domain (missing parts from reference TRBV7-8 and TRBJ2-2): GAGVSQSPRYKVAKRGQDVALRCDPISGHVSLFWYQQALGQGPEFLTYFQNEAQLDKSGLPSDRFFAERPEGSVSTLKIQRTQQEDSAVYLCASSLGTSGSRELFFGEGSRLTVL.

The chain combines TRBV2 with TRBJ2-5; D perhaps matches TRBD1 (5 bases). Germline loops: CDR1 SNHLY, CDR2 FYNNEI. The CDR3 is made up of 14 amino acids. The V end lost 6 bases, the J end lost 1 base, and 12 bases lay between the germline ends. The CDR3 spells CASSSRRGQETQYF. Here the CDR3 DNA reads TGTGCCAGCAGCAGCCGAAGGGGCCAAGAGACCCAGTACTTC.

The chain joins TRBV5-6 to TRBJ2-3; 9 bases match TRBD1. This CDR3 comprises 17 residues. The germline CDR1 and CDR2 sequences are SGHDT and YYEEEE. Trimming at V came to 1 base and at J to 3 bases, leaving 9 bases not matched to a gene. DNA of the CDR3: TGTGCCAGCAGCTTGTTTAGGGACAGGGTAAGGACAGATACGCAGTATTTT. This encodes CASSLFRDRVRTDTQYF.

V is TRBV2 and J is TRBJ1-6, with 8 bases matching TRBD1. CDR1 is SNHLY, CDR2 FYNNEI, per germline. CDR3 length equals 17 residues. The V segment lost 7 bases and the J segment 0 bases; nucleotides outside the gene matches: 8. The CDR3 loop is CASKKGQGSSYNSPLHF. In DNA form, the CDR3 reads TGTGCCAGCAAAAAAGGACAGGGAAGCTCCTATAATTCACCCCTCCACTTT.